This T cell receptor (beta chain) was captured by sequencing in a study of cytomegalovirus exposure and HLA in healthy donors. The PCR was carried out with 60 Vbeta primers and 13 Jbeta primers. Assay: immunoSEQ multiplex PCR; the TCRdb copy retains only in-frame clones and omits some. The repertoire holds about 190,000 clones, with around 75% as singletons. The CDR3 runs to 14 residues. Trimming took off 5 bases at V and 8 bases at J, with 18 bases between the two ends. Looked up from germline, CDR1 is MDHEN and CDR2 is SYDVKM. This TCR derives from a woman under 40 in good health and CMV-seropositive. V gene TRBV28 combines with J gene TRBJ1-2; no firm D call. The sequenced sample was PBMCs. CDR3 in amino acids: CASSATPYTLGYTF. In nucleotides, the CDR3 is TGTGCCAGCAGTGCAACCCCCTATACGCTAGGCTACACCTTC.